Below, 30 T cell receptor beta chains from the same sample are listed, as sequenced in a study of shared clonotypes between healthy human individuals. TCRdb's table, derived via immunoSEQ multiplex PCR, lists solely in-frame clones and lacks some. The sample holds about 2.1 million clones, just under 95% seen once. Terminally differentiated effector memory CD45RA+ cells were excluded from the naive CD8 cells, which were CD45RO-negative and positively selected for CCR7. Specimen: naive CD8+ T cells from PBMCs. These TCRs come from a man younger than 35 in good health. Some clones in this sample may be carry-over from other donors' samples.

V gene TRBV27 combines with J gene TRBJ1-5, with D possibly being TRBD1 (6 bases). Germline loops: CDR1 MNHEY, CDR2 SMNVEV (reference sequence). The CDR3 contains 14 residues. The germline V and J ends were trimmed by 5 bases and 6 bases, with 14 bases remaining between them. The CDR3 DNA reads TGTGCCAGCAGTGCTGTCGGGGGCAGTCAGCCCCAGCATTTT. This sequence encodes CASSAVGGSQPQHF.

This chain joins TRBV9 and TRBJ2-7; 9 bases are shared with TRBD2. The CDR3 is 14 amino acids. Germline-derived CDR1 and CDR2 are SGDLS and YYNGEE. The junction had 5 bases not matched to a gene; V was cut back by 3 bases and J by 4 bases. The CDR3 spells CASSGGGREYEQYF. As DNA, the CDR3 is TGTGCCAGCAGCGGGGGCGGGAGGGAATACGAGCAGTACTTC. Supplemented by reference TRBV9 and TRBJ2-7, the full variable domain reads DSGVTQTPKHLITATGQRVTLRCSPRSGDLSVYWYQQSLDQGLQFLIQYYNGEERAKGNILERFSAQQFPDLHSELNLSSLELGDSALYFCASSGGGREYEQYFGPGTRLTVT.

This chain uses TRBV4-3 with TRBJ2-3; no definite D call. Trimming pared 0 bases from V and 4 bases from J, leaving 17 bases between. The CDR3 covers 17 residues. Germline V gene sequence: CDR1 LGHNA, CDR2 YSLEER. The DNA of the CDR3 is TGCGCCAGCAGCCAAGAGGGATCCCTAGTAGATGCAGATACGCAGTATTTT. It encodes CASSQEGSLVDADTQYF.

This chain uses TRBV15 with TRBJ1-5, with D hard to call. V dropped 5 bases and J dropped 0 bases, with 17 bases sitting between them. This CDR3 has 17 amino acids. Germline V gene data show CDR1 as LNHNV and CDR2 as YYDKDF (reference sequence). CDR3 nucleotide sequence: TGTGCCACCAGCCCTAAACCGGGAATTTATAGCAATCAGCCCCAGCATTTT. This translates into CATSPKPGIYSNQPQHF.

The chain employs TRBV27 and TRBJ1-2, with D possibly matching TRBD1 (5 bases). This CDR3 has 15 residues. The germline V gene has CDR1 MNHEY and CDR2 SMNVEV (reference sequence). Trimming removed 5 bases at V and 3 bases at J, with 16 bases between. For the CDR3, the DNA is TGTGCCAGCAGTCCACGGGGGGGGGTTGACTATGGCTACACCTTC. This codes for CASSPRGGVDYGYTF.

V is TRBV19 and J is TRBJ2-2; no definite D call. Trimming removed 7 bases at V and 6 bases at J, with 3 bases between. Germline V CDR1 and CDR2: LNHDA, SQIVND (reference sequence). The CDR3 consists of 10 residues. Here the CDR3 reads CASKAGELFF. The DNA for the CDR3 is TGTGCCAGTAAGGCCGGGGAGCTGTTTTTT.

The chain uses TRBV27 and TRBJ2-7, with 10 bases fitting TRBD2. With 5 bases clipped from V and 2 bases from J, the junction kept 15 bases outside the gene matches. Germline V gives CDR1 MNHEY, CDR2 SMNVEV (reference sequence). The CDR3 runs to 18 residues. Here the CDR3 reads CASSPTHLLAGVTYEQYF. CDR3 nucleotides: TGTGCCAGCAGTCCCACCCACCTTCTAGCGGGAGTCACCTACGAGCAGTACTTC.

This clone was detected once. The same CDR3 arises from other DNA sequences in this sample as well. J is TRBJ2-7 and V is TRBV6-6; TRBD1 agrees at 9 bases. The CDR3 contains 13 residues. From germline, CDR1 is MNHNY and CDR2 SVGAGI (reference sequence). The V gene end was trimmed by 5 bases and the J gene end by 2 bases; junction bases not matched to a gene: 1. The CDR3 is CASSRDRAYEQYF. As DNA, the CDR3 is TGTGCCAGCAGTCGGGACAGGGCCTACGAGCAGTACTTC.

The chain has TRBV4-3 and TRBJ2-7; D gene ambiguous. The CDR3 sequence is 14 residues long. V was cut by 0 bases and J by 7 bases, with 13 bases left in between. Germline V gene data show CDR1 as LGHNA and CDR2 as YSLEER. The CDR3 bases are TGCGCCAGCAGCCAAGATCTCTCGGGTTGGGAGCAGTACTTC. It is translated as CASSQDLSGWEQYF.

The V call is TRBV7-9, the J call TRBJ1-1; 10 bases agree with TRBD1. The CDR3 totals 14 residues. V was clipped by 3 bases and J by 6 bases; unmatched bases: 4. CDR1 and CDR2 from the germline V gene are SEHNR and FQNEAQ (reference sequence). CDR3 bases: TGTGCCAGCAGCTTTCTCGACAGGGGGCCTGAAGCTTTCTTT. Translating gives CASSFLDRGPEAFF. The entire variable domain, with the rest obtained from reference TRBV7-9 and TRBJ1-1, is as follows: DTGVSQNPRHKITKRGQNVTFRCDPISEHNRLYWYRQTLGQGPEFLTYFQNEAQLEKSRLLSDRFSAERPKGSFSTLEIQRTEQGDSAMYLCASSFLDRGPEAFFGQGTRLTVV.

The chain joins TRBV7-6 to TRBJ2-1; 9 bases agree with TRBD2. Germline CDR1 SGHVS, CDR2 FNYEAQ. The junction had 2 bases not matched to a gene; V was cut back by 2 bases and J by 3 bases. The CDR3 extends over 15 amino acids. CDR3 amino acids: CASSLRTSDYNEQFF. In nucleotides, the CDR3 is TGTGCCAGCAGCTTAAGGACTAGCGACTACAATGAGCAGTTCTTC.

CDR3 sequence reads: CATTEGLAGDISTDTQYF. The CDR3 DNA sequence: TGTGCCACAACGGAAGGGCTAGCGGGAGACATAAGCACAGATACGCAGTATTTT. This chain joins TRBV2 and TRBJ2-3; TRBD2 agrees at 10 bases. This CDR3 contains 18 residues. The V gene end was trimmed by 10 bases and the J gene end by 0 bases; junction bases not matched to a gene: 16. Looked up from germline, CDR1 is SNHLY and CDR2 is FYNNEI.

This chain connects TRBV4-3 to TRBJ2-1, with D uncertain. Per germline, CDR1 LGHNA and CDR2 YSLEER. There are 16 residues in the CDR3. Trimming stripped 0 bases from V and 2 bases from J, with 11 bases between. CDR3 DNA: TGCGCCAGCAGCCAAGAACAGCGCCCACCCTACAATGAGCAGTTCTTC. Its translation is CASSQEQRPPYNEQFF.

This clone has only one observation. This specimen includes other DNA sequences encoding the same CDR3. V is TRBV7-9 and J is TRBJ2-1; D is unresolved. Germline V lookup: CDR1 SEHNR, CDR2 FQNEAQ (reference sequence). Between the trimmed V and J ends, which lost 0 bases and 8 bases, there was a span of 5 bases. This CDR3 comprises 12 residues. The CDR3 DNA reads as TGTGCCAGCAGCTTAGCCAGCGATGAGCAGTTCTTC. This codes for CASSLASDEQFF.

This chain uses TRBV4-1 with TRBJ2-2; 7 nucleotides line up with TRBD1. CDR3 length: 18 residues. V lost 0 bases to trimming and J lost 4 bases; unmatched junction nucleotides: 11. Germline CDR1 MGHRA, CDR2 YSYEKL. The CDR3 here is CASSQDLTGTEITGELFF. The CDR3 nucleotides read TGCGCCAGCAGCCAAGATTTAACCGGGACAGAGATCACCGGGGAGCTGTTTTTT.

CDR3 sequence reads: CASSLEGAVTEAFF. As DNA, the CDR3 is TGTGCCAGCAGCTTAGAGGGGGCAGTCACTGAAGCTTTCTTT. The genes are TRBV7-8 and TRBJ1-1, with 7 bases matching TRBD1. The CDR3 is 14 amino acids. Germline CDR1 SGHVS, CDR2 FQNEAQ. V was clipped by 1 base and J by 4 bases; unmatched bases: 3.

V gene TRBV9 combines with J gene TRBJ1-1; D may be TRBD1 (5 bases). Germline CDR1 and CDR2: SGDLS and YYNGEE. The CDR3 is 14 amino acids. V was trimmed by 3 bases and J by 4 bases, leaving 13 bases between them. The CDR3 DNA sequence: TGTGCCAGCAGCGAATCCTGGGGGAGCACTGAAGCTTTCTTT. Residues: CASSESWGSTEAFF.

The CDR3 bases are TGTGCCAGCAGCGCAAGGGGGGTCTCTGGAAACACCATATATTTT. Its translation is CASSARGVSGNTIYF. This chain connects TRBV14 to TRBJ1-3, with a possible D match to TRBD1 (6 bases). V lost 5 bases and J 0 bases, leaving 11 bases between the germline ends. The germline V gene encodes CDR1 SGHDN and CDR2 FVKESK. The CDR3 runs 15 residues.

The rearrangement links TRBV13 to TRBJ2-1; TRBD2 matches 15 bases. V dropped 5 bases and J dropped 7; count of bases not matched to a gene: 6. Germline V gene lookup returns CDR1 PRHDT and CDR2 FYEKMQ (reference sequence). The CDR3 extends over 16 amino acids. In nucleotides, the CDR3 is TGTGCCAGCAGCCTCGGACTAGCGGGAGGGGATAATGAGCAGTTCTTC. It codes for CASSLGLAGGDNEQFF.

The chain joins TRBV2 to TRBJ2-1, with 7 bases fitting TRBD2. CDR1 SNHLY and CDR2 FYNNEI come from the germline V gene. The CDR3 is made up of 15 amino acids. Trimming took 8 bases from V and 7 from J; bases not matched to a gene: 14. The CDR3, as DNA: TGTGCCAGCCTCATTCCGACTAGCAGATCGAATGAGCAGTTCTTC. Its translation is CASLIPTSRSNEQFF.

The chain employs TRBV7-7 and TRBJ2-3; 11 bases align to TRBD1. CDR1 and CDR2 (germline): SSHAT, FNYEAQ (reference sequence). V lost 5 bases, J lost 4 bases, and 5 bases stayed unmatched. The length of the CDR3 is 15 residues. Here the CDR3 reads CASSGGQGAADTQYF. The CDR3, as DNA: TGTGCCAGCAGCGGTGGACAGGGGGCTGCAGATACGCAGTATTTT.

Regarding this clone: This same CDR3 is encoded by further DNA sequences in the sample. The chain uses TRBV19 and TRBJ1-4, with D maybe TRBD1 (6 bases). Looked up from germline, CDR1 is LNHDA and CDR2 is SQIVND (reference sequence). The CDR3 is 13 residues long. V was trimmed by 5 bases and J by 8 bases, leaving 12 bases between them. This CDR3 reads CASSLGGGEKLFF. CDR3 nucleotide sequence: TGTGCCAGTAGTTTGGGCGGGGGCGAAAAACTGTTTTTT.

The rearrangement joins TRBV7-9 to TRBJ2-1; no clear D. The CDR3 has 12 residues. Germline V gives CDR1 SEHNR, CDR2 FQNEAQ (reference sequence). Trimming stripped 5 bases from V and 9 bases from J, with 11 bases between. The CDR3 loop reads CASSPGIREQFF. The CDR3 DNA is TGTGCCAGCAGCCCCGGTATTCGTGAGCAGTTCTTC.

The chain carries TRBV4-3 and TRBJ1-1; D call uncertain. The CDR3 contains 16 residues. Looked up from germline, CDR1 is LGHNA and CDR2 is YSLEER. Trimming cost V 3 bases and J 1 base, with 15 bases left between them. CDR3 in amino acids: CASSQIGSGRNTEAFF. CDR3 nucleotides: TGCGCCAGCAGCCAGATCGGGTCAGGTAGGAACACTGAAGCTTTCTTT.

This chain uses TRBV10-3 with TRBJ2-7, with D perhaps matching TRBD2 (5 bases). Per the germline V gene, CDR1 is ENHRY and CDR2 is SYGVKD. This CDR3 comprises 15 residues. V shed 6 bases and J shed 3 bases, with 18 bases lying between them. The CDR3 is CAISPGVGQFYEQYF. The CDR3 DNA reads as TGTGCCATCAGCCCCGGGGTGGGCCAGTTCTACGAGCAGTACTTC.

The chain joins TRBV7-9 to TRBJ1-1, with D perhaps matching TRBD1 (5 bases). V lost 7 bases, J lost 2 bases, and 17 bases lay in between. The CDR3 totals 15 residues. The germline V gene has CDR1 SEHNR and CDR2 FQNEAQ (reference sequence). The CDR3 is CASTYLGHINTEAFF. The CDR3 region has the DNA TGTGCCAGCACCTATCTCGGACATATTAACACTGAAGCTTTCTTT.

This chain links TRBV11-2 with TRBJ2-7; D perhaps matches TRBD2 (6 bases). Trimming shortened V by 3 bases and J by 3 bases, and 12 bases separated the two germline ends. Germline values: CDR1 SGHAT, CDR2 FQNNGV. CDR3 length equals 14 residues. The CDR3 loop reads CASSLGGLNYEQYF. CDR3 coding DNA: TGTGCCAGCAGCTTGGGGGGACTCAACTACGAGCAGTACTTC.

This chain uses TRBV7-9 with TRBJ2-7, with 7 bases lining up with TRBD2. The CDR3 loop spans 16 amino acids. Germline V lookup: CDR1 SEHNR, CDR2 FQNEAQ (reference sequence). V gave up 5 bases and J gave up 2 bases; unmatched junction bases: 12. The CDR3 protein is CASSGGDQLYTYEQYF. CDR3 nucleotide sequence: TGTGCCAGCAGCGGGGGGGACCAGCTTTATACCTACGAGCAGTACTTC. Based on the CDR3 plus reference TRBV7-9 and TRBJ2-7, the full variable domain is DTGVSQNPRHKITKRGQNVTFRCDPISEHNRLYWYRQTLGQGPEFLTYFQNEAQLEKSRLLSDRFSAERPKGSFSTLEIQRTEQGDSAMYLCASSGGDQLYTYEQYFGPGTRLTVT.

The chain couples TRBV4-3 to TRBJ1-2, with D hard to call. Germline V CDR1 and CDR2: LGHNA, YSLEER. Deletions cut 3 bases from V and 1 base from J, with 9 bases between. CDR3 length: 14 amino acids. CDR3: CASSHTENNYGYTF. The CDR3 DNA sequence: TGCGCCAGCAGCCACACCGAAAATAACTATGGCTACACCTTC.

V and J are TRBV27 and TRBJ2-1; D call uncertain. The ends were cut back, 5 bases at V and 1 base at J, with 18 bases in the middle. Germline loops: CDR1 MNHEY, CDR2 SMNVEV (reference sequence). This CDR3 has 17 amino acids. The CDR3 DNA reads as TGTGCCAGCAGTCCAACGTCTGCTTGGGGTTCCTACAATGAGCAGTTCTTC. It is translated as CASSPTSAWGSYNEQFF.